The clone carrying this T cell receptor beta chain was counted at least ten times. This sample was taken from a study of T cell repertoires in cytomegalovirus infection. This CDR3 spans 15 amino acids. V dropped 5 bases and J dropped 2 bases, with 15 bases sitting between them. Germline-derived CDR1 and CDR2 are SGHVS and FQNEAQ. TCRdb passed the reads through MiXCR, listing each CDR3 protein once. The sample gives 150,000 or so distinct CDR3 sequences, roughly 6% of which show up once; approximately 18% is in the top ten. The sequence was collected from a human donor in good health (CMV status not recorded). Some clones in this sample may be carry-over from other donors' samples. The V gene is TRBV7-8, the J gene TRBJ1-1, with D tentatively TRBD1 (6 bases). Sequenced material: PBMCs. CDR3 DNA: TGTGCCAGCAGCGACCGGACAGATACTAACACTGAAGCTTTCTTT. Its protein is CASSDRTDTNTEAFF.